Described below is a single T cell receptor (beta chain) sequence and its context. This clonotype was observed at least ten times. Its target antigen remains unknown. Qualities for individual bases were not recorded, and no much larger clone is one base off. TCRdb records Illumina Genome Analyzer IIx as the sequencer. The raw public reads went through TCRdb reprocessing: fastp at Q25, MiXCR clone calling, in-frame beta chains kept. Each entry merges the rows of one CDR3 protein and shows their most common DNA and genes. Across this sample there are around 50,000 distinct CDR3 sequences, with 6% to 9.5% seen only once. The ten largest clones add up to under 20% of the sample. This sample stems from a study of patients with pleural tuberculosis (dated by TCRdb to about 2014). This receptor was identified in a human donor with pleural tuberculosis.

The CDR3 region has the sequence CAIRGTSGTSTDTQYF. The sequence in DNA is TGTGCCATCAGGGGGACTAGCGGGACTAGCACAGATACGCAGTATTTT. The sequence links TRBV10-3 to TRBJ2-3, with 13 junctional bases fitting TRBD2. Reading the germline V gene gives CDR1 ENHRY and CDR2 SYGVKD. The junction shows trimming of 6 bases on V and 0 bases on J, and the gene matches do not reach 3 bases of it. From the cysteine through the phenylalanine, the CDR3 covers 16 amino acids. The sequence is cut down to CDR3 DNA, 48 bases in frame from base 1.